Listed below are T cell receptor beta chains from one sample, sequenced in a study of OX40 agonist ivuxolimab in advanced cancers. This table comes from immunoSEQ multiplex PCR, and its TCRdb copy is limited to in-frame clones, with some not included. Of 35,000 to 40,000 clones listed, 78% are singletons. The specimen comprised CD4+ or CD8+ T cells sorted from blood, sampled in a trial of the OX40 agonist ivuxolimab. The receptors here all came from an adult with an advanced solid tumor such as melanoma, head and neck, liver or kidney cancer. Both conserved end residues are part of each CDR3. The order of the fields is V gene, J gene, CDR3 protein.

v_call: TRBV7-8
j_call: TRBJ2-1
cdr3_aa: CASSLDTLREYVRNEQFF

v_call: TRBV18
j_call: TRBJ1-1
cdr3_aa: CASIEGLRGTEAFF

v_call: TRBV21-1
j_call: TRBJ2-3
cdr3_aa: CAEDTQYF

v_call: TRBV11-1
j_call: TRBJ2-1
cdr3_aa: CASSLYGNEQFF

v_call: TRBV18
j_call: TRBJ2-5
cdr3_aa: CASSPGVQETQYF

v_call: TRBV5-4
j_call: TRBJ2-2
cdr3_aa: CASSEGTGGTGELFF

v_call: TRBV19
j_call: TRBJ1-3
cdr3_aa: CASSTTGNTIYF

v_call: TRBV27
j_call: TRBJ2-7
cdr3_aa: CASRRGTSGNYYEQYF

v_call: TRBV27
j_call: TRBJ1-2
cdr3_aa: CASSPGHRGLNYGYTF

v_call: TRBV27
j_call: TRBJ2-5
cdr3_aa: CASGRSRTGLGETQYF

v_call: TRBV7-9
j_call: TRBJ2-3
cdr3_aa: CASSQRQGDPTDTQYF

v_call: TRBV19
j_call: TRBJ2-2
cdr3_aa: CASTGFPNTGELFF

v_call: TRBV27
j_call: TRBJ1-2
cdr3_aa: CASREQGQAGGYTF

v_call: TRBV7-6
j_call: TRBJ2-3
cdr3_aa: CASSLVSSSTDTQYF

v_call: TRBV27
j_call: TRBJ2-1
cdr3_aa: CASTSRGIDEQFF

v_call: TRBV7-8
j_call: TRBJ2-7
cdr3_aa: CASSAYRSSYEQYF

v_call: TRBV4-1
j_call: TRBJ1-2
cdr3_aa: CASSQDSRGKNGYTF

v_call: TRBV7-9
j_call: TRBJ2-3
cdr3_aa: CASSFPPGQGPDTQYF

v_call: TRBV27
j_call: TRBJ2-2
cdr3_aa: CASSLVRSTGGELFF

v_call: TRBV4-3
j_call: TRBJ1-1
cdr3_aa: CASSQEASSNTEAFF

v_call: TRBV5-6
j_call: TRBJ2-4
cdr3_aa: CASSLVDRGGGIQYF

v_call: TRBV5-1
j_call: TRBJ2-1
cdr3_aa: CASRAGGNEQFF

v_call: TRBV11-1
j_call: TRBJ2-7
cdr3_aa: CASSLVRASYEQYF

v_call: TRBV6-6
j_call: TRBJ2-7
cdr3_aa: CASTSPSGSYEQYF

v_call: TRBV7-8
j_call: TRBJ2-7
cdr3_aa: CASSFAGGNEQYF

v_call: TRBV10-3
j_call: TRBJ2-1
cdr3_aa: CAISESFGKGTGGDWNEQFF

v_call: TRBV28
j_call: TRBJ2-7
cdr3_aa: CASGGGYKQYF

v_call: TRBV6-1
j_call: TRBJ1-2
cdr3_aa: CASREDRVVSYGYTF

v_call: TRBV5-5
j_call: TRBJ2-1
cdr3_aa: CASSLGREEVEAEQFF

v_call: TRBV7-2
j_call: TRBJ2-7
cdr3_aa: CASSLARDLYEQYF

v_call: TRBV19
j_call: TRBJ2-1
cdr3_aa: CASRQLAGGVNEQFF

v_call: TRBV27
j_call: TRBJ2-3
cdr3_aa: CASSSLGARTDTQYF

v_call: TRBV11-2
j_call: TRBJ2-4
cdr3_aa: CASTVAGVENIQYF

v_call: TRBV28
j_call: TRBJ2-1
cdr3_aa: CASSRTSGRARSSYNEQFF

v_call: TRBV14
j_call: TRBJ1-1
cdr3_aa: CASSQVGQGTEAFF

v_call: TRBV6-6
j_call: TRBJ2-7
cdr3_aa: CASRVGQGSYEQYF

v_call: TRBV7-2
j_call: TRBJ2-6
cdr3_aa: CASSPLWGANVLTF

v_call: TRBV4-3
j_call: TRBJ2-1
cdr3_aa: CASSPGQGGGNEQFF

v_call: TRBV19
j_call: TRBJ2-1
cdr3_aa: CASSFPSGRGRDEQFF

v_call: TRBV5-8
j_call: TRBJ1-2
cdr3_aa: CASSSLTTGYGYTF